Below, 17 T cell receptor beta chains from the same sample are listed, as sequenced in a study of blood T cell repertoires in COVID-19 (dated by TCRdb to 2018 to 2020). The library was prepared using the immunoSEQ multiplex PCR assay. Not all clones reach the TCRdb copy of this immuneACCESS table, which keeps in-frame sequences only. Checked studies attribute under half of the gap to unresolved V genes and leave the rest unexplained. Recorded for this sample are 200,000 or so clones; roughly 90% of them occurred a single time. The ten largest account for over 2% of the sample. The sequencing sample was made of peripheral blood. The receptor set was obtained from a woman between 45 and 60 years old with acute or convalescent COVID-19.

The chain uses TRBV27 and TRBJ1-2; 8 bases fit TRBD1. Germline V gene lookup returns CDR1 MNHEY and CDR2 SMNVEV (reference sequence). The CDR3 covers 14 residues. The junction had 11 bases not matched to a gene; V was cut back by 6 bases and J by 8 bases. CDR3 in DNA: TGTGCCAGCAGGAAGACAGGGGTCTGGGGGGGCTACACCTTC. Residues: CASRKTGVWGGYTF.

This chain links TRBV7-9 with TRBJ1-1; 8 bases match TRBD1. The CDR3 loop spans 15 amino acids. V was clipped by 5 bases and J by 0 bases; unmatched bases: 5. Germline assignment: CDR1 SEHNR and CDR2 FQNEAQ (reference sequence). The CDR3 loop is CASSAGQVMNTEAFF. In DNA form, the CDR3 reads TGTGCCAGCAGCGCGGGACAGGTGATGAACACTGAAGCTTTCTTT.

This clone was observed a few times. V is TRBV27 and J is TRBJ2-2; D possibly corresponds to TRBD1 (6 bases). The CDR3 totals 14 residues. Germline-derived CDR1 and CDR2 are MNHEY and SMNVEV (reference sequence). Deletions cut 6 bases from V and 6 bases from J, with 14 bases between. The CDR3 here is CASRDRGFAGELFF. CDR3 bases: TGTGCCAGCAGGGACAGAGGGTTCGCCGGGGAGCTGTTTTTT.

In this sample, this clone turned up once. The V gene is TRBV7-2, the J gene TRBJ2-2; the D gene is possibly TRBD2 (6 bases). This CDR3 has 16 residues. The germline V and J ends were trimmed by 5 bases and 4 bases, with 17 bases remaining between them. Per the germline V gene, CDR1 is SGHTA and CDR2 is FQGNSA. In nucleotides, the CDR3 is TGTGCCAGCAGCAAGACTAGTCGGCTGCTCACCGGGGAGCTGTTTTTT. Amino acid sequence: CASSKTSRLLTGELFF. Drawing the rest from reference TRBV7-2 and TRBJ2-2, the complete variable domain is GAGVSQSPSNKVTEKGKDVELRCDPISGHTALYWYRQSLGQGLEFLIYFQGNSAPDKSGLPSDRFSAERTGGSVSTLTIQRTQQEDSAVYLCASSKTSRLLTGELFFGEGSRLTVL.

This chain joins TRBV7-9 and TRBJ2-1, with a possible D match to TRBD2 (6 bases). The CDR3 runs 16 residues. V lost 6 bases and J 10 bases, leaving 25 bases between the germline ends. Germline V gene data show CDR1 as SEHNR and CDR2 as FQNEAQ (reference sequence). CDR3 coding DNA: TGTGCCAGCAGTCACAAGGCCGGGGAGGCCCTGGGGGAGCAGTTCTTC. Amino acids: CASSHKAGEALGEQFF. Full variable domain (rest looked up from reference TRBV7-9 and TRBJ2-1): DTGVSQNPRHKITKRGQNVTFRCDPISEHNRLYWYRQTLGQGPEFLTYFQNEAQLEKSRLLSDRFSAERPKGSFSTLEIQRTEQGDSAMYLCASSHKAGEALGEQFFGPGTRLTVL.

The chain recombines TRBV29-1 with TRBJ1-1; D not resolved. Trimming took 3 bases from V and 0 from J, leaving 5 bases between them. This CDR3 is built from 12 residues. Germline V gene sequence: CDR1 SQVTM, CDR2 ANQGSEA. The CDR3 nucleotides are TGCAGCGTTGATCTCGTGAACACTGAAGCTTTCTTT. Protein sequence: CSVDLVNTEAFF.

This clone has only one observation. This chain joins TRBV5-4 and TRBJ2-5; perhaps TRBD1 as D (6 bases). Looked up from germline, CDR1 is SGHNT and CDR2 is YYREEE (reference sequence). V was shortened by 2 bases and J by 0 bases, with 11 bases between the two germline ends. This CDR3 is built from 15 residues. CDR3 DNA: TGTGCCAGCAGCTTAGCTCAGGGGTACCAAGAGACCCAGTACTTC. Translation: CASSLAQGYQETQYF.

The J gene is TRBJ1-1, the V gene TRBV5-4; D gene ambiguous. CDR1 is SGHNT, CDR2 YYREEE, per germline (reference sequence). The CDR3 is 14 residues long. Trimming stripped 0 bases from V and 1 base from J, with 7 bases between. CDR3 in DNA: TGTGCCAGCAGCTTGGCGAGGGAGAACACTGAAGCTTTCTTT. Encoded protein: CASSLARENTEAFF. Variable domain in full (rest from reference TRBV5-4 and TRBJ1-1): ETGVTQSPTHLIKTRGQQVTLRCSSQSGHNTVSWYQQALGQGPQFIFQYYREEENGRGNFPPRFSGLQFPNYSSELNVNALELDDSALYLCASSLARENTEAFFGQGTRLTVV.

The chain links TRBV18 to TRBJ2-1; 9 bases are shared with TRBD1. After removal of 5 bases from V and 9 bases from J, the junction contained 11 bases not matched to a gene. Germline V lookup: CDR1 KGHSH, CDR2 LQKENI. The CDR3 runs to 15 residues. Here the CDR3 reads CASSRDRDGLGEQFF. DNA of the CDR3: TGTGCCAGCTCAAGGGACAGGGACGGGTTAGGTGAGCAGTTCTTC.

J is TRBJ2-3 and V is TRBV5-1, with 11 bases lining up with TRBD1. The CDR3 is 15 residues long. CDR1 is SGHRS, CDR2 YFSETQ, per germline. J gave up 6 bases and V 4 bases, and 7 bases lay outside the gene matches. In DNA, the CDR3 is TGCGCCAGCAGCCCCCGCGGGACAGGGGGTGATACGCAGTATTTT. Translating it yields CASSPRGTGGDTQYF.

V gene TRBV27 combines with J gene TRBJ1-1, with D possibly TRBD1 on 6 matching bases. The V gene lost 6 bases and the J gene lost 1 base, with 12 bases spanning the gap. Germline values: CDR1 MNHEY, CDR2 SMNVEV (reference sequence). The CDR3 has 14 amino acids. This CDR3 reads CASRTWGQNTEAFF. The CDR3 bases are TGTGCCAGCAGGACATGGGGACAGAACACTGAAGCTTTCTTT.

This chain connects TRBV3-1 (or the pseudogene TRBV3-2) to TRBJ1-5; D gene uncertain. Germline V CDR1 and CDR2: LGHDT, YNNKEL (reference sequence). Trimming took 2 bases from V and 4 from J, leaving 3 bases between them. The CDR3 has 12 residues. For the CDR3, the DNA is TGTGCCAGCAGCCAAACAAATCAGCCCCAGCATTTT. This gives the protein CASSQTNQPQHF.

This chain links TRBV7-2 with TRBJ2-3; TRBD1 might be the D (6 bases). Germline V gene data show CDR1 as SGHTA and CDR2 as FQGNSA. The CDR3 has 13 amino acids. V shed 4 bases and J shed 6 bases, with 11 bases lying between them. The CDR3 is CASSSRTEDTQYF. CDR3 nucleotide sequence: TGTGCCAGCAGCTCGAGGACAGAGGATACGCAGTATTTT.

The gene calls are TRBV5-1 and TRBJ2-7; TRBD2 might be the D (7 bases). Between the trimmed V and J ends, which lost 4 bases and 2 bases, there was a span of 16 bases. There are 15 residues in the CDR3. The V gene's germline CDR1 is SGHRS and CDR2 YFSETQ. The CDR3 protein is CASSTYREGAYEQYF. CDR3 bases: TGCGCCAGCAGCACCTACAGGGAGGGAGCCTACGAGCAGTACTTC.

The V gene is TRBV7-9, the J gene TRBJ1-1, with 8 bases lining up with TRBD1. V shed 4 bases and J 0 bases; nucleotides not matched to a gene: 7. CDR1 is SEHNR, CDR2 FQNEAQ, per germline (reference sequence). This CDR3 region has 16 residues. In DNA form, the CDR3 reads TGTGCCAGCAGCTCCGCAGGGGGCCGAATGAACACTGAAGCTTTCTTT. It codes for CASSSAGGRMNTEAFF. Looking up the rest from reference TRBV7-9 and TRBJ1-1 gives the full variable domain: DTGVSQNPRHKITKRGQNVTFRCDPISEHNRLYWYRQTLGQGPEFLTYFQNEAQLEKSRLLSDRFSAERPKGSFSTLEIQRTEQGDSAMYLCASSSAGGRMNTEAFFGQGTRLTVV.

This chain uses TRBV2 with TRBJ1-2; D is unclear. Germline values: CDR1 SNHLY, CDR2 FYNNEI. V gave up 2 bases and J gave up 4 bases, with 8 bases separating them. The length of the CDR3 is 13 residues. DNA for the CDR3: TGTGCCAGCAGTGAATCGCAGGTCTATGGCTACACCTTC. Protein product: CASSESQVYGYTF.

The chain joins TRBV7-9 to TRBJ2-7; 8 bases are shared with TRBD2. Germline loops: CDR1 SEHNR, CDR2 FQNEAQ (reference sequence). Trimming cost V 6 bases and J 7 bases; bases outside gene matches: 17. CDR3 length: 16 residues. The DNA of the CDR3 is TGTGCCAGCAGGCCTACCGGGACTAGAGGGCTATATGAGCAGTACTTC. It translates to CASRPTGTRGLYEQYF.